Listed here are 10 T cell receptor beta chains from one sample, sequenced in a study of T cells in Graves' hyperthyroidism and ophthalmopathy. Using RNA transcripts as the source, TCR beta CDR3 regions were amplified. RT-PCR in the first round (using the HTBI primer set) targeted the TCR CDR3. TCRdb re-analysed the multiplex PCR reads in MiXCR, keeping a single row per CDR3 protein. The sample holds some 200,000 distinct CDR3 sequences, 15% to 20% seen once. Source material: blood. The receptors originated from a man aged 50 to 60 with Graves' hyperthyroidism.

This clonotype occurred a few times. The chain employs TRBV7-8 and TRBJ2-5; TRBD1 agrees at 9 bases. The CDR3 runs to 14 residues. Per germline, CDR1 SGHVS and CDR2 FQNEAQ. J was trimmed by 7 bases and V by 5 bases; bases with no gene match: 8. The CDR3 spells CASSGRTGVATQYF. The CDR3 coding sequence is TGTGCCAGCAGCGGTAGGACAGGGGTCGCGACCCAGTACTTC.

This clonotype has only a few counts. The V and J genes are TRBV20-1 and TRBJ1-3, with D uncertain. The CDR3 has 14 amino acids. V was clipped by 0 bases and J by 2 bases, with 8 bases between them. Germline V gene sequence: CDR1 DFQATT, CDR2 SNEGSKA (reference sequence). CDR3: CSARDGVAGNTIYF. The CDR3 DNA sequence: TGCAGTGCTAGAGATGGGGTAGCTGGAAACACCATATATTTT.

The V call is TRBV4-2, the J call TRBJ2-4, with TRBD1 matching over 11 bases. J was trimmed by 7 bases and V by 4 bases; bases with no gene match: 3. Germline assignment: CDR1 LGHNA and CDR2 YNFKEQ. The CDR3 length is 14 residues. The CDR3 spells CASSPGTGGNIQYF. DNA for the CDR3: TGTGCCAGCAGCCCCGGGACAGGGGGGAACATTCAGTACTTC.

The chain recombines TRBV5-1 with TRBJ2-1; the D gene is possibly TRBD2 (5 bases). Trimming stripped 1 base from V and 0 bases from J, with 8 bases between. CDR3 length: 15 residues. Germline V gives CDR1 SGHRS, CDR2 YFSETQ. CDR3 residues: CASSLLGSSYNEQFF. CDR3 DNA: TGCGCCAGCAGCTTGTTAGGGAGCTCCTACAATGAGCAGTTCTTC.

This clonotype was seen a handful of times. CDR3 bases: TGTGCCAGCAGATACCGCGACAATTCACCCCTCCACTTT. Protein sequence: CASRYRDNSPLHF. The V and J genes are TRBV27 and TRBJ1-6; D call uncertain. Trimming pared 6 bases from V and 7 bases from J, leaving 10 bases between. CDR3 length: 13 amino acids. Germline V gives CDR1 MNHEY, CDR2 SMNVEV (reference sequence).

This clonotype was seen at least ten times. The chain is built from TRBV2 and TRBJ1-5, with no clear D. The CDR3 sequence is 13 residues long. Germline loops: CDR1 SNHLY, CDR2 FYNNEI. Trimming left V 1 base short and J 5 bases short, with 6 bases between. The DNA of the CDR3 is TGTGCCAGCAGTGAAGACGGGGATCAGCCCCAGCATTTT. This gives the protein CASSEDGDQPQHF. The variable domain in full, completed from reference TRBV2 and TRBJ1-5, reads EPEVTQTPSHQVTQMGQEVILRCVPISNHLYFYWYRQILGQKVEFLVSFYNNEISEKSEIFDDQFSVERPDGSNFTLKIRSTKLEDSAMYFCASSEDGDQPQHFGDGTRLSIL.

This clonotype was counted at least ten times. V and J are TRBV20-1 and TRBJ2-7, with D perhaps matching TRBD2 (5 bases). From germline, CDR1 is DFQATT and CDR2 SNEGSKA (reference sequence). This CDR3 contains 12 residues. DNA for the CDR3: TGCAGCCCGGCTCACGGGGAATACGAGCAGTACTTC. Its protein is CSPAHGEYEQYF.

V usage is TRBV7-9 and J usage is TRBJ2-3, with D uncertain. The CDR3 length is 14 residues. V was clipped by 3 bases and J by 4 bases, with 11 bases between them. CDR1 SEHNR and CDR2 FQNEAQ come from the germline V gene (reference sequence). The CDR3 region has the DNA TGTGCCAGCAGCTTGGCTAGTCACCCAGATACGCAGTATTTT. It specifies CASSLASHPDTQYF.

The V gene is TRBV11-2, the J gene TRBJ1-2; the D is unclear. Germline V gene data show CDR1 as SGHAT and CDR2 as FQNNGV. With 4 bases removed from V and 4 bases from J, the gap between germline ends came to 10 bases. This CDR3 spans 13 amino acids. CDR3 coding DNA: TGTGCCAGCAGCTGGACGAACACCTATGGCTACACCTTC. Translated, it gives CASSWTNTYGYTF.

V is TRBV10-3 and J is TRBJ2-3; 12 bases match TRBD2. V shed 6 bases and J 8 bases; nucleotides not matched to a gene: 9. Germline lookup yields CDR1 ENHRY and CDR2 SYGVKD. The CDR3 is 15 residues long. The CDR3: CAISAGLAGVVTQYF. CDR3 in DNA: TGTGCCATCAGCGCGGGACTAGCGGGCGTTGTTACGCAGTATTTT.